This entry describes one T cell receptor (beta chain). Thyroid surgery took place with no prior treatment in any patient. V gave up 8 bases and J gave up 0 bases, with 15 bases separating them. The CDR3 spans 15 residues. Germline V CDR1 and CDR2: MNHNS, SASEGT. This entry comes from a study of metastatic and nonmetastatic thyroid tumors. MiXCR re-clonotyped the PCR reads for TCRdb. The table shows some 20,000 clones, with 37% occurring only once. The source of this sequence is a female donor with papillary thyroid cancer or a benign thyroid nodule (not recorded which). Some clones in this sample may be carry-over from other donors' samples. The sequencing input was tumor tissue. The chain uses TRBV6-1 and TRBJ2-3; D is undetermined. The chain's CDR3 is CASRREGASTDTQYF. The DNA for the CDR3 is TGTGCCAGCCGGCGAGAAGGTGCTAGCACAGATACGCAGTATTTT.